These 19 T cell receptor beta chains originate from one sample sequenced in a study of T cells and Merkel cell carcinoma outcomes. Measured with immunoSEQ multiplex PCR; TCRdb has only the in-frame clones, and not every one. Of 15,000 to 25,000 clones in the sample, over 70% were seen once. The sequenced sample consisted of tumor tissue from Merkel cell carcinoma. Receptors were obtained from a human donor with Merkel cell carcinoma.

By share, this clone ranks as medium-sized. J is TRBJ2-1 and V is TRBV4-1; D uncertain. Trimming cost V 2 bases and J 8 bases, with 7 bases left between them. The CDR3 spans 12 residues. Germline CDR1 reads MGHRA; CDR2 reads YSYEKL. Here the CDR3 reads CASSQMGYEQFF. CDR3 nucleotide sequence: TGCGCCAGCAGCCAAATGGGGTATGAGCAGTTCTTC.

The sample holds one count of this clone. This CDR3 reads CASSPGTGPLNEQFF. The DNA of the CDR3 is TGTGCCAGCAGCCCCGGGACAGGCCCCCTCAATGAGCAGTTCTTC. The J gene is TRBJ2-1, the V gene TRBV7-9; TRBD1 agrees at 8 bases. Germline V gene data show CDR1 as SEHNR and CDR2 as FQNEAQ (reference sequence). CDR3 length equals 15 residues. V shed 5 bases, J shed 6 bases, and the junction held 9 bases outside the gene matches.

The rearrangement uses TRBV2 and TRBJ2-1, with D possibly being TRBD2 (6 bases). The CDR3 loop spans 17 amino acids. Per germline, CDR1 SNHLY and CDR2 FYNNEI. V was trimmed by 0 bases and J by 4 bases, leaving 16 bases between them. The CDR3 region is CASSEAETSMGYNEQFF. The CDR3 coding sequence is TGTGCCAGCAGTGAAGCGGAAACTAGCATGGGATACAATGAGCAGTTCTTC. Full variable domain (rest looked up from reference TRBV2 and TRBJ2-1): EPEVTQTPSHQVTQMGQEVILRCVPISNHLYFYWYRQILGQKVEFLVSFYNNEISEKSEIFDDQFSVERPDGSNFTLKIRSTKLEDSAMYFCASSEAETSMGYNEQFFGPGTRLTVL.

The chain employs TRBV6-6 and TRBJ2-5, with D tentatively TRBD1 (6 bases). Trimming cost V 4 bases and J 5 bases, with 17 bases left between them. CDR1 is MNHNY, CDR2 SVGAGI, per germline (reference sequence). The CDR3 sequence is 15 residues long. CDR3 loop: CASSFSQGKGETQYF. DNA of the CDR3: TGTGCCAGCAGTTTTTCACAGGGAAAAGGCGAGACCCAGTACTTC.

This clone has a single count. The CDR3 DNA follows: TGTGCCAGCGCGGGGACAGGCTCCTACGAGCAGTACTTC. This sequence encodes CASAGTGSYEQYF. V usage is TRBV13 and J usage is TRBJ2-7; TRBD1 agrees at 8 bases. CDR1 PRHDT and CDR2 FYEKMQ come from the germline V gene (reference sequence). This CDR3 spans 13 amino acids. V shed 8 bases, J shed 0 bases, and the junction held 3 bases outside the gene matches.

This rearrangement joins TRBV19 to TRBJ2-1, with 13 positions matching TRBD2. Germline CDR1 is LNHDA and CDR2 is SQIVND (reference sequence). The CDR3 loop spans 18 amino acids. With 1 base clipped from V and 5 bases from J, the junction kept 8 bases outside the gene matches. Here the CDR3 DNA reads TGTGCCAGTAGTATAGCCCCGGGACTAGCGGGGTACCACAATGAGCAGTTCTTC. Its protein is CASSIAPGLAGYHNEQFF.

The chain has TRBV5-1 and TRBJ1-2, with 7 bases fitting TRBD1. The V gene end was trimmed by 1 base and the J gene end by 8 bases; junction bases not matched to a gene: 11. The CDR3 spans 15 residues. The germline CDR1 and CDR2 sequences are SGHRS and YFSETQ. CDR3 DNA: TGCGCCAGCAGCTTGTCGGGACGGTCCAGGGGGGGCTACACCTTC. Protein sequence: CASSLSGRSRGGYTF.

The chain employs TRBV27 and TRBJ2-7; 9 bases fit TRBD2. The germline V gene has CDR1 MNHEY and CDR2 SMNVEV (reference sequence). The CDR3 totals 18 residues. The V segment lost 5 bases and the J segment 0 bases; nucleotides outside the gene matches: 14. CDR3 amino acids: CASSLSGSFSRSSYEQYF. The CDR3 DNA is TGTGCCAGCAGTCTTAGCGGGAGCTTCTCTCGGAGCTCCTACGAGCAGTACTTC.

V is TRBV5-1 and J is TRBJ1-1; possible D gene TRBD1, 6 bases. This CDR3 spans 14 amino acids. Germline V gene data show CDR1 as SGHRS and CDR2 as YFSETQ. V gave up 4 bases and J gave up 1 base, with 11 bases separating them. CDR3 DNA sequence: TGCGCCAGCAGCCCCCACAGGGAGAACACTGAAGCTTTCTTT. This encodes CASSPHRENTEAFF.

The chain links TRBV5-5 to TRBJ1-2; D unclear. Trimming left V 0 bases short and J 2 bases short, with 11 bases between. The CDR3 consists of 15 residues. Germline CDR1 reads SGHKS; CDR2 reads YYEKEE (reference sequence). CDR3 region: CASSLGPFKNYGYTF. CDR3 DNA sequence: TGTGCCAGCAGCTTGGGGCCTTTCAAGAACTATGGCTACACCTTC.

This clone was seen once. The chain combines TRBV7-9 with TRBJ2-1, with D maybe TRBD1 (5 bases). V lost 1 base and J 4 bases, leaving 17 bases between the germline ends. The V gene's germline CDR1 is SEHNR and CDR2 FQNEAQ (reference sequence). The CDR3 has 17 amino acids. CDR3 sequence: CASSLVYGAGEYNEQFF. CDR3 DNA sequence: TGTGCCAGCAGCTTAGTGTATGGGGCCGGAGAATACAATGAGCAGTTCTTC. The full variable domain, in which reference TRBV7-9 and TRBJ2-1 provide the parts outside the CDR3, is DTGVSQNPRHKITKRGQNVTFRCDPISEHNRLYWYRQTLGQGPEFLTYFQNEAQLEKSRLLSDRFSAERPKGSFSTLEIQRTEQGDSAMYLCASSLVYGAGEYNEQFFGPGTRLTVL.

This sequence joins TRBV18 and TRBJ1-1, with unresolved D. Germline lookup yields CDR1 KGHSH and CDR2 LQKENI. CDR3 length equals 15 residues. Trimming shortened V by 2 bases and J by 0 bases, and 10 bases separated the two germline ends. Here the CDR3 DNA reads TGTGCCAGCTCACCAGGGCGAGGAATGAACACTGAAGCTTTCTTT. This encodes CASSPGRGMNTEAFF. Using reference TRBV18 and TRBJ1-1 for the parts outside the CDR3, the full variable domain is NAGVMQNPRHLVRRRGQEARLRCSPMKGHSHVYWYRQLPEEGLKFMVYLQKENIIDESGMPKERFSAEFPKEGPSILRIQQVVRGDSAAYFCASSPGRGMNTEAFFGQGTRLTVV.

The chain employs TRBV5-1 and TRBJ2-2; TRBD1 agrees at 9 bases. This CDR3 spans 15 amino acids. Trimming took 4 bases from V and 4 from J; bases not matched to a gene: 5. CDR1 is SGHRS and CDR2 is YFSETQ in the germline V gene. The CDR3 region has the DNA TGCGCCAGCAGCCCCGGGACAGGGCCCACCGGGGAGCTGTTTTTT. Its translation: CASSPGTGPTGELFF.

J is TRBJ1-2 and V is TRBV11-2; D gene unclear. Between the trimmed V and J ends, which lost 4 bases and 7 bases, there was a span of 7 bases. This CDR3 has 11 residues. Germline V gene data show CDR1 as SGHAT and CDR2 as FQNNGV. DNA for the CDR3: TGTGCCAGCAGCTACCTCGGTGGCTACACCTTC. Protein sequence: CASSYLGGYTF.

This clone came up a few times. The rearrangement uses TRBV10-2 and TRBJ2-5; D is uncertain. CDR3 length equals 13 residues. The germline V gene has CDR1 WSHSY and CDR2 SAAADI. Trimming shortened V by 3 bases and J by 1 base, and 6 bases separated the two germline ends. CDR3 sequence (DNA): TGCGCCAGCAGTGAACTATTCCAAGAGACCCAGTACTTC. The encoded protein is CASSELFQETQYF.

This chain links TRBV5-1 with TRBJ2-7, with 8 bases matching TRBD1. Germline V CDR1 and CDR2: SGHRS, YFSETQ. V dropped 0 bases and J dropped 5; count of bases not matched to a gene: 4. There are 14 residues in the CDR3. CDR3 in amino acids: CASSLETGEHEQYF. DNA for the CDR3: TGCGCCAGCAGCTTGGAGACAGGGGAACACGAGCAGTACTTC.

CDR3 DNA: TGCGCCAGCAGCCTGCGCGGGAGAGGCCAAGAGACCCAGTACTTC. It is translated as CASSLRGRGQETQYF. The V gene is TRBV5-1, the J gene TRBJ2-5, with 7 nucleotides matching TRBD2. CDR1 and CDR2 from the germline V gene are SGHRS and YFSETQ. Losses at the gene ends were 4 bases for V and 1 base for J; bases not matched to a gene: 7. The CDR3 runs to 15 residues.

This clone was detected once. CDR3 amino acids: CASSTGTGGTYEQYF. DNA of the CDR3: TGCGCCAGCAGCACCGGGACAGGAGGGACCTACGAGCAGTACTTC. The chain has TRBV5-1 and TRBJ2-7; 8 nucleotides match TRBD1. V shed 4 bases, J shed 2 bases, and the junction held 8 bases outside the gene matches. This CDR3 spans 15 amino acids. Germline CDR1 reads SGHRS; CDR2 reads YFSETQ.

The CDR3 DNA sequence: TGTGCCAGCAGTTCGACACCTCGTCATTACTATGGCTACACCTTC. Amino acid sequence: CASSSTPRHYYGYTF. This rearrangement joins TRBV27 to TRBJ1-2, with no clear D. Germline-derived CDR1 and CDR2 are MNHEY and SMNVEV (reference sequence). The germline V and J ends were trimmed by 4 bases and 3 bases, with 15 bases remaining between them. The CDR3 covers 15 residues.